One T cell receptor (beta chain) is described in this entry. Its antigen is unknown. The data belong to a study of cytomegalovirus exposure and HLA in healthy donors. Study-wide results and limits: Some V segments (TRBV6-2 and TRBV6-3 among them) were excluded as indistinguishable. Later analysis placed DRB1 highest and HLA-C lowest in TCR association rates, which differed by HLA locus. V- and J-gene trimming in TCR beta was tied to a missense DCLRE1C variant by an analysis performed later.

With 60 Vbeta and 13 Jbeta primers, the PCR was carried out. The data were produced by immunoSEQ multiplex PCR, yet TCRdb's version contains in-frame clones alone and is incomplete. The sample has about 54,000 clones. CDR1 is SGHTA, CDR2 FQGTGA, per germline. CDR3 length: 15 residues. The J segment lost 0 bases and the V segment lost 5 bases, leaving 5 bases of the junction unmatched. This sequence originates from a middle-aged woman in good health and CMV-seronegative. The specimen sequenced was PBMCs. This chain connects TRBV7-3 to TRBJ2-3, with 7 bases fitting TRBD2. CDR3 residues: CASSPSGLSTDTQYF. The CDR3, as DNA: TGTGCCAGCAGCCCTAGCGGACTTAGCACAGATACGCAGTATTTT.